Presented here are 20 T cell receptor beta chains from one specimen sequenced in a study of beta chain features in type 1 diabetes. As every portion of the isolated RNA was reverse transcribed, the sequencing read expressed TCRB transcripts. The method was immunoSEQ multiplex PCR; TCRdb's version includes in-frame clones alone and lacks a portion of them. This sample has about 140,000 clones, with about a tenth found just once. The sample was central memory CD4+ T cells from blood. Receptors were obtained from a woman aged 40-49 years in good health.

The gene calls are TRBV4-1 and TRBJ2-3; TRBD2 is a possible D gene (6 bases). V lost 0 bases to trimming and J lost 2 bases, with 18 bases between them. The CDR3 is made up of 18 amino acids. Germline V lookup: CDR1 MGHRA, CDR2 YSYEKL. CDR3 sequence (DNA): TGCGCCAGCAGCCAAGATATCGGGATGGGGGGTAACACAGATACGCAGTATTTT. Protein: CASSQDIGMGGNTDTQYF.

The chain has TRBV4-2 and TRBJ2-7, with TRBD2 identical over 9 bases. Germline V gene data show CDR1 as LGHNA and CDR2 as YNFKEQ. This CDR3 contains 18 residues. With 3 bases clipped from V and 0 bases from J, the junction kept 12 bases outside the gene matches. This CDR3 is CASSQDGAGGGFSYEQYF. Here the CDR3 DNA reads TGTGCCAGCAGCCAGGATGGGGCGGGAGGGGGTTTCTCCTACGAGCAGTACTTC.

CDR3 loop: CATMRASGNTIYF. DNA of the CDR3: TGTGCCACGATGCGGGCCTCTGGAAACACCATATATTTT. This chain uses TRBV6-6 with TRBJ1-3; no clear D gene. Germline CDR1 is MNHNY and CDR2 is SVGAGI (reference sequence). This CDR3 spans 13 amino acids. V lost 10 bases and J 0 bases, leaving 10 bases between the germline ends.

This sequence joins TRBV10-1 and TRBJ2-3; 8 bases line up with TRBD2. This CDR3 contains 15 residues. The junction had 5 bases not matched to a gene; V was cut back by 4 bases and J by 2 bases. In germline, CDR1 is WNHNN, CDR2 SYGVQD (reference sequence). The chain's CDR3 is CASSGERGFTDTQYF. In nucleotides, the CDR3 is TGCGCCAGCAGTGGCGAGCGGGGGTTCACAGATACGCAGTATTTT.

The chain combines TRBV4-1 with TRBJ2-7; the match to TRBD2 covers 8 bases. The V segment lost 1 base and the J segment 7 bases; nucleotides outside the gene matches: 9. CDR3 length: 15 amino acids. CDR1 is MGHRA, CDR2 YSYEKL, per germline. The CDR3 nucleotides read TGCGCCAGCAGCCAAGGCTGGCGGGGGGCGGGGGAGCAGTACTTC. Translation: CASSQGWRGAGEQYF.

The chain links TRBV21-1 to TRBJ1-5. TRBV21-1 is shown as a pseudogene. The CDR3 extends over 13 amino acids. The CDR3 here is CASPGSTNQPQHF. The CDR3 nucleotides are TGTGCCAGCCCGGGAAGCACTAATCAGCCCCAGCATTTT.

This clone was detected only a few times. The rearrangement joins TRBV2 to TRBJ2-2; a possible D gene is TRBD1 (6 bases). The V end lost 8 bases, the J end lost 1 base, and 11 bases lay between the germline ends. Germline V lookup: CDR1 SNHLY, CDR2 FYNNEI. This CDR3 is built from 14 residues. CDR3: CASREGQNTGELFF. The CDR3, as DNA: TGTGCCAGCCGAGAGGGACAGAACACCGGGGAGCTGTTTTTT.

This clone came up a few times. The chain is built from TRBV5-1 and TRBJ1-5, with a tentative D call TRBD1 (6 bases). CDR3 length: 15 residues. V lost 4 bases and J lost 1, with 12 bases in between. Germline CDR1 is SGHRS and CDR2 is YFSETQ. The CDR3 coding sequence is TGCGCCAGCAGCCTACAGGGAGGGAGCAATCAGCCCCAGCATTTT. It translates to CASSLQGGSNQPQHF.

The table lists this clone with a few counts. The chain recombines TRBV29-1 with TRBJ2-2, with a weak D call TRBD2 (6 bases). CDR1 SQVTM and CDR2 ANQGSEA come from the germline V gene. V was clipped by 7 bases and J by 4 bases, with 13 bases between them. The CDR3 loop spans 13 amino acids. The CDR3 region is CSGGLKGTGELFF. CDR3 in DNA: TGCAGCGGGGGACTCAAAGGCACCGGGGAGCTGTTTTTT.

This clone has more than one count but fewer than ten. The chain is built from TRBV5-4 and TRBJ1-1; maybe TRBD1 (5 bases). Per the germline V gene, CDR1 is SGHNT and CDR2 is YYREEE (reference sequence). V was trimmed by 4 bases and J by 1 base, leaving 14 bases between them. The CDR3 spans 15 residues. CDR3 in amino acids: CASSPNYGGNTEAFF. The DNA for the CDR3 is TGTGCCAGCAGCCCAAATTACGGGGGGAACACTGAAGCTTTCTTT.

The J gene is TRBJ2-1, the V gene TRBV9; D is possibly TRBD1 (6 bases). Germline V gene lookup returns CDR1 SGDLS and CDR2 YYNGEE. The CDR3 extends over 17 amino acids. Trimming left V 4 bases short and J 3 bases short, with 20 bases between. DNA for the CDR3: TGTGCCAGCAGCTCTGGCTGGGGGCGCGGAGACTACAATGAGCAGTTCTTC. Its translation is CASSSGWGRGDYNEQFF.

This clone turned up a few times. The chain combines TRBV10-3 with TRBJ1-1; possible D gene TRBD1, 5 bases. Germline assignment: CDR1 ENHRY and CDR2 SYGVKD. CDR3 length equals 13 residues. V shed 0 bases and J shed 4 bases, with 6 bases lying between them. This CDR3 is CAISESGGTEAFF. CDR3 sequence (DNA): TGTGCCATCAGTGAGTCGGGGGGCACTGAAGCTTTCTTT.

V and J are TRBV4-1 and TRBJ2-5; possibly TRBD2 for D (5 bases). CDR1 is MGHRA and CDR2 is YSYEKL in the germline V gene. The V gene lost 0 bases and the J gene lost 4 bases, with 6 bases spanning the gap. This CDR3 spans 13 amino acids. CDR3 residues: CASSQDGVETQYF. For the CDR3, the DNA is TGCGCCAGCAGCCAAGACGGGGTAGAGACCCAGTACTTC.

V and J are TRBV19 and TRBJ1-1; D gene uncertain. CDR1 and CDR2 from the germline V gene are LNHDA and SQIVND (reference sequence). Trimming stripped 3 bases from V and 0 bases from J, with 14 bases between. The CDR3 runs to 16 residues. CDR3 sequence reads: CASSIFEVPMNTEAFF. The CDR3 nucleotides read TGTGCCAGTAGTATTTTCGAGGTCCCCATGAACACTGAAGCTTTCTTT.

This clone was counted ten times or more. This chain joins TRBV7-8 and TRBJ2-2; maybe TRBD1 (6 bases). The V end was cut by 8 bases, the J end by 6 bases, with 16 bases between. Looked up from germline, CDR1 is SGHVS and CDR2 is FQNEAQ. The CDR3 length is 14 residues. The CDR3 region is CASRTGILAGELFF. CDR3 DNA: TGTGCCAGCCGAACAGGGATTTTGGCCGGGGAGCTGTTTTTT.

This sequence joins TRBV27 and TRBJ1-2, with D uncertain. The CDR3 loop spans 15 amino acids. V shed 6 bases and J shed 5 bases, with 19 bases lying between them. Germline CDR1 MNHEY, CDR2 SMNVEV (reference sequence). The chain's CDR3 is CASSRDGAFLYGYTF. The CDR3 DNA reads TGTGCCAGCAGCCGCGACGGAGCCTTTCTTTATGGCTACACCTTC.

The chain combines TRBV6-1 with TRBJ2-7; the D gene is possibly TRBD1 (6 bases). Germline V gene lookup returns CDR1 MNHNS and CDR2 SASEGT. The CDR3 sequence is 14 residues long. V was pared by 5 bases and J by 1 base, with 12 bases between. The CDR3 is CASSPRQASYEQYF. DNA for the CDR3: TGTGCCAGCAGTCCCCGACAGGCGTCCTACGAGCAGTACTTC.

The chain employs TRBV7-8 and TRBJ2-1; D perhaps matches TRBD1 (7 bases). V was cut by 4 bases and J by 8 bases, with 18 bases left in between. Looked up from germline, CDR1 is SGHVS and CDR2 is FQNEAQ. The CDR3 length is 15 residues. CDR3 sequence reads: CASSSQGGRGDEQFF. For the CDR3, the DNA is TGTGCCAGCAGCTCACAAGGGGGCAGGGGGGATGAGCAGTTCTTC.

This clone appeared a few times. The rearrangement uses TRBV5-4 and TRBJ2-5; 7 bases fit TRBD2. CDR3 length: 15 residues. Per germline, CDR1 SGHNT and CDR2 YYREEE (reference sequence). V trimming: 4 bases; J trimming: 0 bases; junction bases outside the gene matches: 6. CDR3 region: CASSPNGGNQETQYF. In nucleotides, the CDR3 is TGTGCCAGCAGCCCGAACGGGGGGAACCAAGAGACCCAGTACTTC.

This clone was seen at least ten times. The V call is TRBV20-1, the J call TRBJ2-5; tentative D call: TRBD1 (5 bases). Germline V lookup: CDR1 DFQATT, CDR2 SNEGSKA (reference sequence). This CDR3 is built from 11 residues. The ends were cut back, 5 bases at V and 7 bases at J, with 11 bases in the middle. The chain's CDR3 is CSAFTRGTQYF. CDR3 nucleotide sequence: TGCAGTGCTTTTACAAGGGGGACCCAGTACTTC.